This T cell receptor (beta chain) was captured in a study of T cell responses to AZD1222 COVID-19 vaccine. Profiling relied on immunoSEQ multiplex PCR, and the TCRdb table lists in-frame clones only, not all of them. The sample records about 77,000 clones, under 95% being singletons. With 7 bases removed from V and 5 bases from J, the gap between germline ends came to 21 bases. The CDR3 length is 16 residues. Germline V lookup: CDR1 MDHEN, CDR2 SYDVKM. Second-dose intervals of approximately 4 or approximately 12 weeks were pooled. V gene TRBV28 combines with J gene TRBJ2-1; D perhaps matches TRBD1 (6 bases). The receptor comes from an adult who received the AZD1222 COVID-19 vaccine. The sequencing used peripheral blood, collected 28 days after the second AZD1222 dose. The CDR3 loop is CASKRDTFLGDNEQFF. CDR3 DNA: TGTGCCAGCAAACGGGACACCTTCCTCGGGGACAATGAGCAGTTCTTC.